This T cell receptor (beta chain) comes out of a study of T cell repertoires in cytomegalovirus infection. Study summary: Public TCR beta signatures marked donors with CMV infection and the matching HLA. Study-level points and caveats: Cumulative frequency of public TCR beta families picked out carriers of CMV plus the relevant HLA. Clonotype analysis showed dominance of the ex vivo response by HLA-C-restricted CMV-specific TCR beta clonotypes.

In TCRdb, the reads were re-called with MiXCR into one record per CDR3 protein. The table includes hundreds of thousands of distinct CDR3 sequences, around a third detected once. V lost 4 bases to trimming and J lost 6 bases, with 13 bases between them. This CDR3 is 13 amino acids long. Germline assignment: CDR1 SGHTA and CDR2 FQGNSA. This clonotype was seen a handful of times. The antigen is not known. The chain uses TRBV7-2 and TRBJ2-7; unclear D gene. Here the sequenced sample was cultured PBMCs, taken from culture after CMV antigen stimulation. This receptor was obtained from a human donor in good health (CMV status not recorded). Some clones in this sample may be carry-over from other donors' samples. CDR3 in amino acids: CASSSSWSGEQYF. The CDR3 DNA is TGTGCCAGCAGCTCCTCGTGGAGTGGCGAGCAGTACTTC.